This T cell receptor (beta chain) was observed in a study of cytomegalovirus exposure and HLA in healthy donors. Findings of the study overall: The study put 150 to 200 TCR beta chains on its list as cytomegalovirus-associated. HLA restriction was apparent for most CMV-associated TCR beta chains in a later analysis.

These donors, healthy bone marrow donors, were studied. When sampled, the donors appeared nominally healthy, though they likely had unrecorded immune exposures. Use of 60 Vbeta and 13 Jbeta primers characterized the PCR. Clones were read by immunoSEQ multiplex PCR, and TCRdb kept only the in-frame ones, dropping some. The sample lists tens of thousands of clones, roughly four fifths occurring once. To note about this clone: Antigen unknown.

Germline loops: CDR1 SNHLY, CDR2 FYNNEI. This CDR3 comprises 13 residues. Trimming left V 11 bases short and J 3 bases short, with 17 bases between. The sequence was obtained from a woman aged 40 to 49 in good health and CMV-seropositive. The chain carries TRBV2 and TRBJ2-7; tentatively, D is TRBD1 (5 bases). The sequenced sample consisted of PBMCs. The CDR3 bases are TGTGCCTCCTACAACAGGCAGCTCTACGAGCAGTACTTC. Protein: CASYNRQLYEQYF.